These 20 T cell receptor beta chains came from one sample sequenced in a study of response to subunit inactivated influenza vaccine. TCRdb re-derived calls from the RT-PCR reads in MiXCR, one entry per CDR3 protein. This table holds 400,000 to 650,000 distinct CDR3 sequences, approximately 7.3% found once. The specimen was PBMCs from blood, collected less than 30 months after vaccination. Receptor source: a man between 50 and 70 years old who received an inactivated influenza vaccine.

J is TRBJ2-5 and V is TRBV28; 8 positions agree with TRBD2. The CDR3 is made up of 17 amino acids. With 3 bases clipped from V and 4 bases from J, the junction kept 13 bases outside the gene matches. Germline CDR1 is MDHEN and CDR2 is SYDVKM. The CDR3 protein is CASSFYGGGLSRETQYF. The CDR3 coding sequence is TGTGCCAGCAGTTTCTACGGGGGGGGCCTCTCCAGAGAGACCCAGTACTTC.

This clonotype was found a few times. The chain uses TRBV7-3 and TRBJ2-1, with 10 bases aligning to TRBD2. The CDR3 sequence is 15 residues long. The germline CDR1 and CDR2 sequences are SGHTA and FQGTGA. V shed 6 bases and J 3 bases; nucleotides not matched to a gene: 5. The CDR3 bases are TGTGCCAGCAGACCGGGGACTAGCGACTACAATGAGCAGTTCTTC. Protein product: CASRPGTSDYNEQFF.

The table lists this clonotype with many counts. The J gene is TRBJ1-4, the V gene TRBV4-3; 8 positions match TRBD1. CDR1 is LGHNA and CDR2 is YSLEER in the germline V gene. With 4 bases clipped from V and 0 bases from J, the junction kept 4 bases outside the gene matches. The CDR3 loop spans 16 amino acids. The DNA of the CDR3 is TGCGCCAGCAGCCGGGACAGGTTTGCAACTAATGAAAAACTGTTTTTT. This encodes CASSRDRFATNEKLFF.

This clonotype occurred a few times. The J gene is TRBJ2-3, the V gene TRBV29-1; 8 bases line up with TRBD1. The germline V gene encodes CDR1 SQVTM and CDR2 ANQGSEA. This CDR3 has 13 residues. Losses at the gene ends were 7 bases for V and 3 bases for J; bases not matched to a gene: 6. In DNA form, the CDR3 reads TGCAGCGGAGCGGACAGGGTAACAGATACGCAGTATTTT. Amino acid sequence: CSGADRVTDTQYF.

This clonotype showed up many times. This rearrangement joins TRBV20-1 to TRBJ2-5, with 7 bases matching TRBD1. The junction had 5 bases not matched to a gene; V was cut back by 4 bases and J by 0 bases. CDR3 length: 14 amino acids. CDR1 DFQATT and CDR2 SNEGSKA come from the germline V gene (reference sequence). This CDR3 reads CSAKDRAYQETQYF. The DNA of the CDR3 is TGCAGTGCTAAAGACAGGGCGTACCAAGAGACCCAGTACTTC.

Of note for this clonotype: The junction departs from germline at one end; a sequencing error may be responsible. The chain has TRBV5-1 and TRBJ2-2; 8 bases are shared with TRBD1. Germline V gene data show CDR1 as SGHRS and CDR2 as YFSETQ. There are 18 residues in the CDR3. For the CDR3, the DNA is TGCGCCAGCAGCTTGGTACCCAGGGGGCCTTCGAACACCGGGGAGGTGTTTTTT. It codes for CASSLVPRGPSNTGEVFF. Full variable domain (remainder filled in from reference TRBV5-1 and TRBJ2-2): KAGVTQTPRYLIKTRGQQVTLSCSPISGHRSVSWYQQTPGQGLQFLFEYFSETQRNKGNFPGRFSGRQFSNSRSEMNVSTLELGDSALYLCASSLVPRGPSNTGEVFFGEGSRLTVL.

This clonotype was seen many times. J is TRBJ1-1 and V is TRBV20-1; TRBD1 might be the D (5 bases). The germline V gene has CDR1 DFQATT and CDR2 SNEGSKA (reference sequence). The CDR3 runs to 15 residues. V was trimmed by 6 bases and J by 2 bases, leaving 19 bases between them. CDR3 in amino acids: CSANPGGSINTEAFF. CDR3 bases: TGCAGTGCCAACCCCGGGGGTTCTATTAACACTGAAGCTTTCTTT.

This clonotype showed up many times. The chain combines TRBV19 with TRBJ2-5; TRBD1 agrees at 7 bases. The CDR3 contains 12 residues. The ends lost 6 bases at V and 5 bases at J; junction bases unmatched: 3. Germline V gene lookup returns CDR1 LNHDA and CDR2 SQIVND (reference sequence). The CDR3 loop is CASRTGSETQYF. Written as DNA, the CDR3 is TGTGCCAGTAGGACAGGGAGCGAGACCCAGTACTTC.

There are a few counts of this clonotype. The chain combines TRBV15 with TRBJ2-5; 10 bases align to TRBD2. This CDR3 comprises 17 residues. V trimming: 3 bases; J trimming: 2 bases; junction bases outside the gene matches: 9. CDR1 and CDR2 from the germline V gene are LNHNV and YYDKDF (reference sequence). CDR3 DNA: TGTGCCACCAGCAGGGTGGATCTAGCGGGGGCTCAAGAGACCCAGTACTTC. Translation gives CATSRVDLAGAQETQYF.

A few counts support this clonotype. The V gene is TRBV5-1, the J gene TRBJ2-5, with D possibly being TRBD1 (5 bases). Germline assignment: CDR1 SGHRS and CDR2 YFSETQ. The germline V and J ends were trimmed by 4 bases and 2 bases, with 12 bases remaining between them. The CDR3 extends over 14 amino acids. The CDR3 here is CASSIQTAQETQYF. DNA of the CDR3: TGCGCCAGCAGCATTCAGACAGCTCAAGAGACCCAGTACTTC.

The chain couples TRBV6-2 or TRBV6-3 to TRBJ1-1, with 8 bases fitting TRBD1. CDR3 length: 16 amino acids. Germline V gene sequence: CDR1 MNHEY, CDR2 SVGEGT. Trimming cost V 6 bases and J 4 bases; bases outside gene matches: 13. CDR3 nucleotides: TGTGCCAGCAGCCACGACAGGGGAACAGTAAGCACTGAAGCTTTCTTT. Its protein product is CASSHDRGTVSTEAFF.

The chain recombines TRBV20-1 with TRBJ2-3; D gene ambiguous. Germline V gene data show CDR1 as DFQATT and CDR2 as SNEGSKA (reference sequence). The CDR3 has 14 residues. Trimming took 5 bases from V and 4 from J, leaving 16 bases between them. CDR3 coding DNA: TGCAGTGCTTCGTCCAGTTATACCCCAGATACGCAGTATTTT. Amino acid sequence: CSASSSYTPDTQYF.

The genes are TRBV7-9 and TRBJ2-2; 11 bases fit TRBD2. V dropped 5 bases and J dropped 3; count of bases not matched to a gene: 5. The germline gives CDR1 SEHNR, CDR2 FQNEAQ (reference sequence). The CDR3 has 16 amino acids. The CDR3 region has the DNA TGTGCCAGCAGCGCCACTAGCGGGAGCGACACCGGGGAGCTGTTTTTT. Its translation: CASSATSGSDTGELFF.

The sample holds many counts of this clonotype. V and J are TRBV7-8 and TRBJ2-2; D remains unclear. The germline V gene encodes CDR1 SGHVS and CDR2 FQNEAQ. V shed 1 base and J shed 2 bases, with 14 bases lying between them. The CDR3 totals 17 residues. The CDR3 coding sequence is TGTGCCAGCAGCTTAGTGCGGAGCAGGATCAACACCGGGGAGCTGTTTTTT. Its protein product is CASSLVRSRINTGELFF.

This chain connects TRBV7-9 to TRBJ1-3; the D is unclear. Trimming removed 8 bases at V and 2 bases at J, with 13 bases between. The CDR3 is 14 amino acids. The germline V gene has CDR1 SEHNR and CDR2 FQNEAQ (reference sequence). The DNA for the CDR3 is TGTGCCAGCGGATTCCACGAAACTGGAAACACCATATATTTT. This sequence encodes CASGFHETGNTIYF.

This clonotype occurred a few times. This sequence joins TRBV7-9 and TRBJ1-2; 7 positions match TRBD1. CDR1 is SEHNR, CDR2 FQNEAQ, per germline (reference sequence). The ends lost 8 bases at V and 4 bases at J; junction bases unmatched: 13. CDR3 length equals 15 residues. CDR3 nucleotides: TGTGCCAGCTCAAACGTCCCGGGACAGATCTATGGCTACACCTTC. This encodes CASSNVPGQIYGYTF.

V is TRBV10-2 and J is TRBJ2-7; D not certain. The V gene lost 1 base and the J gene lost 0 bases, with 13 bases spanning the gap. CDR3 size: 16 residues. Germline CDR1 and CDR2: WSHSY and SAAADI. CDR3 loop: CASSELKNRLSYEQYF. CDR3 sequence (DNA): TGCGCCAGCAGTGAGTTAAAGAACAGACTCTCCTACGAGCAGTACTTC.

This clonotype was counted ten times or more. This rearrangement joins TRBV20-1 to TRBJ1-1, with D perhaps TRBD1 (6 bases). Trimming took 5 bases from V and 1 from J, leaving 17 bases between them. CDR3 length: 15 amino acids. Germline lookup yields CDR1 DFQATT and CDR2 SNEGSKA (reference sequence). This CDR3 reads CSAQLDGGPNTEAFF. CDR3 in DNA: TGCAGTGCTCAACTAGATGGGGGCCCGAACACTGAAGCTTTCTTT.

V usage is TRBV2 and J usage is TRBJ2-3; 12 positions match TRBD2. The CDR3 length is 18 residues. Germline V lookup: CDR1 SNHLY, CDR2 FYNNEI. Losses at the gene ends were 2 bases for V and 2 bases for J; bases not matched to a gene: 8. The CDR3 region has the DNA TGTGCCAGCAGTGAAACCCCGACTAGCGGGAGAGTCACAGATACGCAGTATTTT. It yields the protein CASSETPTSGRVTDTQYF.

At least ten counts were recorded for this clonotype. CDR3 bases: TGTGCCAGCAGCCAAGGACTACTAAGCGGGGATGAGCAGTTCTTC. It is translated as CASSQGLLSGDEQFF. The chain recombines TRBV12-3 or TRBV12-4 with TRBJ2-1, with 7 bases lining up with TRBD2. The V segment lost 6 bases and the J segment 8 bases; nucleotides outside the gene matches: 13. The CDR3 runs 15 residues.